These 5 T cell receptor beta chains were all obtained from the same sample, sequenced in a study of blood T cells in healthy people across ages. A J-beta primer mix and a sample-barcoded 5' primer were used in a second PCR of roughly 6 to 11 cycles. TCRdb fed the 5' RACE reads into MiXCR, producing one record per CDR3 protein. Found here are about 1.8 million distinct CDR3 sequences, roughly 50% of them singletons; the top ten hold around 2.1%. Material: blood. The receptors come from a woman aged 40-49 years in good health.

This chain connects TRBV28 to TRBJ1-1; D remains unclear. Looked up from germline, CDR1 is MDHEN and CDR2 is SYDVKM. V was clipped by 5 bases and J by 1 base, with 11 bases between them. CDR3 length: 14 amino acids. The CDR3 protein is CASSILTQNTEAFF. In DNA, the CDR3 is TGTGCCAGCAGTATACTTACACAGAACACTGAAGCTTTCTTT.

This clonotype was recorded a few times. CDR3 DNA sequence: TGCAGTGCTAGAGAGCCAGCGGGCGCATACGAGCAGTACTTC. This gives the protein CSAREPAGAYEQYF. The chain combines TRBV20-1 with TRBJ2-5; tentative D call: TRBD2 (6 bases). The last part of the DNA fits TRBJ2-7 better; the J call may be wrong. The CDR3 length is 14 residues. In germline, CDR1 is DFQATT, CDR2 SNEGSKA (reference sequence).

This clonotype has a handful of counts. As DNA, the CDR3 is TGTGCCAGCAGGGGGGACAGAGATTACTATGGCTACACCTTC. This encodes CASRGDRDYYGYTF. The V call is TRBV7-9, the J call TRBJ1-2; TRBD1 aligns across 7 bases. The germline V gene encodes CDR1 SEHNR and CDR2 FQNEAQ (reference sequence). This CDR3 region has 14 residues. Germline trimming cut 6 bases from V and 3 bases from J; bases unmatched to any gene: 7. The full variable domain, completed using reference TRBV7-9 and TRBJ1-2, is DTGVSQNPRHKITKRGQNVTFRCDPISEHNRLYWYRQTLGQGPEFLTYFQNEAQLEKSRLLSDRFSAERPKGSFSTLEIQRTEQGDSAMYLCASRGDRDYYGYTFGSGTRLTVV.

This chain links TRBV5-1 with TRBJ2-3; 10 bases are a match to TRBD2. V lost 4 bases, J lost 4 bases, and 21 bases stayed unmatched. Germline CDR1 is SGHRS and CDR2 is YFSETQ. This CDR3 is 20 amino acids long. DNA for the CDR3: TGCGCCAGCAGCGCGGCTAGCGGGGGCGAAAAGGCGCTTAGCGCAGATACGCAGTATTTT. The encoded protein is CASSAASGGEKALSADTQYF.

This chain connects TRBV28 to TRBJ1-4; D remains unclear. This CDR3 contains 15 residues. The germline CDR1 and CDR2 sequences are MDHEN and SYDVKM. V was trimmed by 4 bases and J by 4 bases, leaving 13 bases between them. In DNA form, the CDR3 reads TGTGCCAGCAGTTCCCGGACGCCGGTTAATGAAAAACTGTTTTTT. Translating gives CASSSRTPVNEKLFF. Combining the CDR3 with reference TRBV28 and TRBJ1-4 gives the whole variable domain DVKVTQSSRYLVKRTGEKVFLECVQDMDHENMFWYRQDPGLGLRLIYFSYDVKMKEKGDIPEGYSVSREKKERFSLILESASTNQTSMYLCASSSRTPVNEKLFFGSGTQLSVL.